The entry below describes one T cell receptor beta chain. Which antigen it targets is not known. The sample holds no much larger clone one base away, and base qualities are not on file. The data derive from a study of PD-1 blockade in classical Hodgkin lymphoma (dated by TCRdb to 2018 to 2021). The study in broad terms: Nivolumab dosing was 3 mg/kg intravenously every 2 weeks, continuing until either disease progression or unacceptable toxicity. To define a peripheral blood immune signature of response to PD-1 blockade in classical Hodgkin lymphoma, the study combined TCR beta sequencing with CyTOF.

The Qiagen DNeasy kit was used to extract genomic DNA both from unsorted PBMCs and from the negatively selected CD4+ and CD8+ fractions. Using primers that anneal to V and J segments, immunoSEQ multiplex PCR amplified the TCR beta CDR3 regions. A synthetic immune receptor repertoire was used to minimize amplification bias, and remaining bias was computationally removed after sequencing. The published analysis was carried out like this. Custom Python scripts were used to quantify repertoire diversity as the Shannon entropy index. The unsorted, CD4+ and CD8+ repertoires were each analyzed separately, with the exception of combined analyses, where CD4+ and CD8+ sequences were merged in silico. Clonal expansion was defined as at least a 2-fold frequency increase after treatment relative to C1D1, with a pseudocount of 0.5 for undetected baseline clones. Clones with 0 or 1 copy at C1D1 were defined as singleton clones, while clones with 2 or more copies were defined as non-singleton clones. By matching protein sequences in sorted samples from the same patient, clones expanded in unsorted samples were annotated as CD4+, CD8+ or unknown. Wilcoxon tests were applied to paired samples to test diversity changes from C1D1 to C4D1. Held by TCRdb, this immuneACCESS table contains in-frame sequences only and omits some clones. Under half of the omission traces to an unresolved V gene where checked; the cause of the rest is unknown. That table gives V, J and clone size, and the DNA gave D and trimming. This sample holds about 98,000 clones; roughly 92% were observed only once. 2.5% to 3.5% of the sample comes from the top ten.

The research as a whole found: CD4+ but not CD8+ TCR diversity rose significantly by C4D1 (p=0.0027 vs p=0.16), most apparent in complete responders (p=0.02). Baseline diversity similar to that of newly diagnosed patients was observed in trial patients achieving complete response, whereas significantly lower diversity was observed in partial responders and progressors. The study was restricted to a single clinical trial cohort, and the causes of repertoire differences, possibly disease activity or prior therapy, were left undefined. Lower diversity was seen in patients whose nivolumab began less than 1 year after ASCT, and these patients were left out of later analyses so that immune reconstitution would not confound the results. Baseline TCR diversity was reported to be lower in newly diagnosed patients than in healthy donors, and even lower in relapsed/refractory patients.

The time point label corresponds to: cycle 1 day 1 (C1D1), immediately before nivolumab initiation. Every trial patient had relapsed after autologous stem cell transplantation, and cohorts A, B and C differed in prior brentuximab vedotin exposure. A total of under 70 patients with relapsed/refractory classical Hodgkin lymphoma made up the trial cohort, and each patient's best overall response was complete response, partial response or progressive disease. In the multi-cohort phase II CheckMate 205 trial, trial patients received single-agent nivolumab. An independent review committee assessed best overall response by applying the 2007 International Working Group response criteria. Trial PBMCs were collected immediately before nivolumab initiation (C1D1) and during therapy at cycle 2 day 1 and cycle 4 day 1. Peripheral blood was collected in 8 mL Vacutainer Cell Preparation Tubes, from which PBMCs were isolated by centrifugation and then cryopreserved.

The germline V gene (reference sequence) supplies CDR1 SEHNR and CDR2 FQNEAQ. The V end loses 5 bases and the J end loses 0 bases, and a stretch of 7 bases separates them. The cysteine opens and the phenylalanine closes a CDR3 of 13 amino acids. The DNA shown is the 39-base CDR3, in frame from base 1. This clonotype was sampled from a human donor with classical Hodgkin lymphoma. Recombination connected TRBV7-9 to TRBJ1-1; the D gene assignment is ambiguous. The sample consisted of peripheral blood mononuclear cells (PBMCs), taken at baseline. The CDR3 region has the sequence CASSLDLNTEAFF. In nucleotide form, the sequence is TGTGCCAGCAGCCTCGACCTGAACACTGAAGCTTTCTTT.